This T cell receptor (beta chain) was identified during a study of T cell changes during pregnancy in multiple sclerosis. Sequenced by immunoSEQ multiplex PCR; TCRdb stores in-frame clones only, minus some. The table lists under 50,000 clones, approximately 90% of them singletons. Deletions cut 3 bases from V and 1 base from J, with 13 bases between. Germline CDR1 reads SGHVS; CDR2 reads FNYEAQ. CDR3 length: 15 residues. V usage is TRBV7-6 and J usage is TRBJ2-7; D unclear. The sequence was collected from a female donor with multiple sclerosis, enrolled in a pregnancy study. The source material was CD8+ T cells from peripheral blood mononuclear cells, sampled in the second trimester of pregnancy. CDR3 in amino acids: CASSFSETFSYEQYF. The CDR3, as DNA: TGTGCCAGCAGCTTCAGTGAGACATTTTCCTACGAGCAGTACTTC. The entire variable domain, with the rest obtained from reference TRBV7-6 and TRBJ2-7, is as follows: GAGVSQSPRYKVTKRGQDVALRCDPISGHVSLYWYRQALGQGPEFLTYFNYEAQQDKSGLPNDRFSAERPEGSISTLTIQRTEQRDSAMYRCASSFSETFSYEQYFGPGTRLTVT.